Presented here are 17 T cell receptor beta chains from one specimen sequenced in a study of cytomegalovirus exposure and HLA in healthy donors. Primers included in the PCR were 60 Vbeta and 13 Jbeta primers. Generated by immunoSEQ multiplex PCR, the TCRdb table keeps only in-frame clones and is missing some. This table holds about 70,000 clones. Sequenced: PBMCs. These receptors originate from a female donor in good health and CMV-seropositive.

CDR3 coding DNA: TGCGCCAGCAGCTTGGCCAGGGAGGGCGGATCTAATGAAAAACTGTTTTTT. Translated: CASSLAREGGSNEKLFF. This rearrangement joins TRBV5-1 to TRBJ1-4; possible D gene TRBD1, 5 bases. This CDR3 spans 17 amino acids. Germline CDR1 is SGHRS and CDR2 is YFSETQ. V lost 0 bases to trimming and J lost 3 bases, with 15 bases between them.

V usage is TRBV4-1 and J usage is TRBJ2-2, with 9 bases fitting TRBD2. The CDR3 extends over 17 amino acids. The germline CDR1 and CDR2 sequences are MGHRA and YSYEKL. V lost 0 bases, J lost 7 bases, and 9 bases stayed unmatched. CDR3: CASSQEKFPSGIGELFF. CDR3 in DNA: TGCGCCAGCAGCCAAGAGAAATTCCCTAGCGGGATCGGGGAGCTGTTTTTT.

The J gene is TRBJ1-2, the V gene TRBV6-1, with TRBD1 as a possible D gene (6 bases). Per the germline V gene, CDR1 is MNHNS and CDR2 is SASEGT. There are 13 residues in the CDR3. V lost 5 bases and J lost 13, with 20 bases in between. The CDR3 protein is CASSRGGFPGSTF. DNA for the CDR3: TGTGCCAGCAGTCGCGGGGGCTTCCCGGGGAGCACCTTC.

The chain joins TRBV5-6 to TRBJ2-7; D is possibly TRBD2 (7 bases). Looked up from germline, CDR1 is SGHDT and CDR2 is YYEEEE. The CDR3 consists of 16 residues. Between the trimmed V and J ends, which lost 5 bases and 2 bases, there was a span of 20 bases. CDR3 protein: CASSKGVASGAYEQYF. As DNA, the CDR3 is TGTGCCAGCAGTAAGGGGGTGGCTAGCGGCGCCTACGAGCAGTACTTC.

The chain is built from TRBV28 and TRBJ2-5; 9 bases are a match to TRBD2. With the DNA end fitting TRBJ2-7 better, the J assignment may be wrong. The CDR3 loop spans 17 amino acids. Germline V gene sequence: CDR1 MDHEN, CDR2 SYDVKM. CDR3 protein: CASGFLIAGGPEDEQYF. The DNA of the CDR3 is TGTGCCAGCGGCTTCCTTATCGCGGGAGGGCCAGAGGACGAGCAGTACTTC.

This sequence joins TRBV4-3 and TRBJ2-1; D might be TRBD2 (7 bases). The length of the CDR3 is 14 residues. The V end was cut by 8 bases, the J end by 6 bases, with 17 bases between. Germline V gene data show CDR1 as LGHNA and CDR2 as YSLEER. As DNA, the CDR3 is TGCGCCAGCGGGGGGGGCGGGGGCCCCAATGAGCAGTTCTTC. This codes for CASGGGGGPNEQFF.

This chain joins TRBV9 and TRBJ1-2; 10 bases line up with TRBD1. The CDR3 totals 14 residues. CDR1 is SGDLS, CDR2 YYNGEE, per germline. V lost 5 bases to trimming and J lost 4 bases; unmatched junction nucleotides: 5. This CDR3 is CASSSGQGSYGYTF. CDR3 DNA sequence: TGTGCCAGCAGTTCGGGACAGGGGAGCTATGGCTACACCTTC.

This chain joins TRBV5-5 and TRBJ2-7, with D maybe TRBD1 (5 bases). Germline CDR1 reads SGHKS; CDR2 reads YYEKEE (reference sequence). The V end was cut by 4 bases, the J end by 1 base, with 15 bases between. The CDR3 length is 15 residues. In DNA form, the CDR3 reads TGTGCCAGCAGCCCGTGGGCAGGGCCGTCCTACGAGCAGTACTTC. Its protein is CASSPWAGPSYEQYF.

This chain uses TRBV5-1 with TRBJ2-2; D possibly corresponds to TRBD1 (6 bases). The germline V and J ends were trimmed by 4 bases and 4 bases, with 14 bases remaining between them. Germline CDR1 and CDR2: SGHRS and YFSETQ. The CDR3 has 15 amino acids. The CDR3 region is CASSLSTGSTGELFF. CDR3 nucleotide sequence: TGCGCCAGCAGCCTCTCTACAGGGAGCACCGGGGAGCTGTTTTTT.

The chain employs TRBV10-3 and TRBJ2-3; D is perhaps TRBD2 (6 bases). V dropped 6 bases and J dropped 2 bases, with 12 bases sitting between them. The CDR3 covers 14 residues. The germline gives CDR1 ENHRY, CDR2 SYGVKD. CDR3 sequence: CAIRGGLDTDTQYF. The CDR3 region has the DNA TGTGCCATCAGGGGAGGATTGGACACAGATACGCAGTATTTT.

This chain uses TRBV27 with TRBJ2-2, with TRBD2 identical over 7 bases. The junction had 4 bases not matched to a gene; V was cut back by 0 bases and J by 6 bases. Looked up from germline, CDR1 is MNHEY and CDR2 is SMNVEV (reference sequence). This CDR3 has 15 residues. Here the CDR3 reads CASSLSRGSAGELFF. CDR3 nucleotides: TGTGCCAGCAGTTTATCTCGCGGGAGCGCCGGGGAGCTGTTTTTT.

The genes are TRBV9 and TRBJ2-1; D remains ambiguous. Germline V lookup: CDR1 SGDLS, CDR2 YYNGEE. Trimming removed 0 bases from V and 6 bases from J, with 10 bases in between. This CDR3 is built from 14 residues. CDR3 region: CASSVDPVSNEQFF. In DNA form, the CDR3 reads TGTGCCAGCAGCGTAGACCCAGTAAGCAATGAGCAGTTCTTC. The entire variable domain, with the rest obtained from reference TRBV9 and TRBJ2-1, is as follows: DSGVTQTPKHLITATGQRVTLRCSPRSGDLSVYWYQQSLDQGLQFLIQYYNGEERAKGNILERFSAQQFPDLHSELNLSSLELGDSALYFCASSVDPVSNEQFFGPGTRLTVL.

V gene TRBV28 combines with J gene TRBJ2-7; TRBD2 matches at 11 bases. The ends lost 9 bases at V and 1 base at J; junction bases unmatched: 2. This CDR3 spans 13 amino acids. CDR1 and CDR2 (germline): MDHEN, SYDVKM. In DNA, the CDR3 is TGTGCCAGTAGACTAGCGGGATCCTACGAGCAGTACTTC. Its translation is CASRLAGSYEQYF.

The genes are TRBV2 and TRBJ1-1; D is possibly TRBD1 (5 bases). The germline CDR1 and CDR2 sequences are SNHLY and FYNNEI. The V end lost 6 bases, the J end lost 2 bases, and 16 bases lay between the germline ends. This CDR3 comprises 15 residues. The CDR3 DNA follows: TGTGCCAGCAGCCTAAGCCGGACACTAAACACTGAAGCTTTCTTT. This codes for CASSLSRTLNTEAFF.

The CDR3 loop is CASSGPPGGGDEQYF. The CDR3 DNA sequence: TGTGCCAGCAGTGGACCCCCTGGGGGAGGGGACGAGCAGTACTTC. The rearrangement joins TRBV25-1 to TRBJ2-7; TRBD2 agrees at 7 bases. Germline loops: CDR1 MGHDK, CDR2 SYGVNS. CDR3 size: 15 residues. Germline trimming cut 4 bases from V and 5 bases from J; bases unmatched to any gene: 11.

The chain employs TRBV4-1 and TRBJ2-2, with 8 bases that match TRBD1. From germline, CDR1 is MGHRA and CDR2 YSYEKL. The junction had 1 base not matched to a gene; V was cut back by 0 bases and J by 4 bases. CDR3 length: 15 residues. The CDR3 nucleotides read TGCGCCAGCAGCCAAGAGGACAGGGTCACCGGGGAGCTGTTTTTT. This encodes CASSQEDRVTGELFF.

The J gene is TRBJ2-5, the V gene TRBV5-4; D is possibly TRBD2 (6 bases). V gave up 4 bases and J gave up 4 bases, with 17 bases separating them. This CDR3 is 15 amino acids long. Per the germline V gene, CDR1 is SGHNT and CDR2 is YYREEE (reference sequence). The CDR3 sequence is CASSLGPPEGETQYF. CDR3 sequence (DNA): TGTGCCAGCAGCCTAGGACCCCCGGAGGGAGAGACCCAGTACTTC.